This T cell receptor (beta chain) was obtained from a study of T-cell memory formation after mild COVID-19. Overall study context: TCR clusters mostly belonged to single donors.

Via MiXCR, TCRdb re-called the 5' RACE reads, giving one row per CDR3 protein. The sample shows approximately 100,000 distinct CDR3 sequences, 12% of them seen only once. This clonotype was picked up a small number of times. The sequence was obtained from an adult woman who had mild COVID-19 (a few samples of this study predate the infection). Cell type and time point are not known. Sample: PBMCs or a T cell subset sorted from them (not recorded which).

The CDR3 is CASSNGTDPRNEQFF. The CDR3 DNA follows: TGTGCCAGCAGCAACGGGACAGATCCGAGAAATGAGCAGTTCTTC. V usage is TRBV21-1 and J usage is TRBJ2-1; the table names TRBD1, a call not compared with the DNA. TRBV21-1 is deemed a pseudogene. The CDR3 extends over 15 amino acids.